The rows below give T cell receptor beta chains drawn from one sample of a study of brain T cells in children with intractable seizures. Clones were read by immunoSEQ multiplex PCR, and TCRdb kept only the in-frame ones, dropping some. The sample has a few hundred thousand clones, over 90% seen once; the top ten hold 5% to 7%. Sequencing was performed on peripheral blood, taken 4 to 5 months after surgery. Receptors originate from a boy under three years old with tuberous sclerosis and intractable seizures. The CDR3 runs from the conserved cysteine through the conserved F or W. A D gene is named only where the DNA matches it firmly. Clone size appears in some rows only: once, few, many, or a class for an expanded clone.

-	TRBJ2-3	-	TRBV25-1	CASRIRASWPRADTQYF	TGTGCCAGCAGAATTAGGGCTAGTTGGCCCCGGGCAGATACGCAGTATTTT
-	TRBJ2-1	TRBD2	TRBV5-6	CASSFSGTSGYNEQFF	TGTGCCAGCAGTTTTTCCGGGACTAGCGGTTACAATGAGCAGTTCTTC
-	TRBJ2-2	-	TRBV24-1	CATRKPPGRRNTGELFF	TGTGCCACCAGGAAGCCACCGGGACGGCGGAACACCGGGGAGCTGTTTTTT
-	TRBJ2-3	-	TRBV6-1	CASSELAASSTDTQYF	TGTGCCAGCAGTGAACTAGCCGCCTCTAGCACAGATACGCAGTATTTT
-	TRBJ2-1	TRBD2	TRBV5-6	CASSYPSGGARNEQFF	TGTGCCAGCAGCTACCCTAGCGGGGGGGCAAGGAATGAGCAGTTCTTC
few	TRBJ1-3	TRBD1	TRBV19	CASSSPGDSSGNTIYF	TGTGCCAGTAGTTCCCCTGGGGACAGCTCTGGAAACACCATATATTTT
-	TRBJ2-5	TRBD2	TRBV19	CASSMAGTSGAGESQETQYF	TGTGCCAGTAGTATGGCCGGGACTAGCGGCGCAGGAGAGTCCCAAGAGACCCAGTACTTC
-	TRBJ1-2	-	TRBV27	CASSSGNYGYTF	TGTGCCAGCAGTTCAGGCAACTATGGCTACACCTTC
once	TRBJ1-1	-	TRBV12-2	CASRPPGGVRTEAFF	TGTGCAAGTCGCCCCCCTGGCGGGGTCAGAACTGAAGCTTTCTTT
-	TRBJ1-5	TRBD1	TRBV6-6	CASSPRHQGVGGRGYSNQPQHF	TGTGCCAGCAGTCCCCGTCATCAGGGGGTCGGTGGGAGGGGATATAGCAATCAGCCCCAGCATTTT
once	TRBJ1-2	-	TRBV4-1	CASSQRTGDYGYTF	TGCGCCAGCAGCCAAAGGACGGGAGACTATGGCTACACCTTC
-	TRBJ2-1	TRBD2	TRBV9	CASSAPSGRGNEQFF	TGTGCCAGCAGCGCGCCAAGCGGGAGAGGCAATGAGCAGTTCTTC
-	TRBJ2-7	TRBD1	TRBV5-1	CASSSDRVYEQYF	TGCGCCAGCAGCAGTGACAGGGTTTACGAGCAGTACTTC
-	TRBJ2-5	-	TRBV2	CASSERWGREVPETQYF	TGTGCCAGCAGTGAAAGGTGGGGCAGGGAAGTCCCCGAGACCCAGTACTTC
-	TRBJ2-7	-	TRBV14	CASSQDRYRTYEQYF	TGTGCCAGCAGCCAAGATCGGTACCGTACCTACGAGCAGTACTTC
-	TRBJ1-5	-	TRBV19	CASNPEGAGYSNQPQHF	TGTGCCAGTAACCCCGAAGGTGCCGGATATAGCAATCAGCCCCAGCATTTT
-	TRBJ2-7	-	TRBV24-1	CATRSRDRSSTEQYF	TGTGCCACCAGATCTAGGGACCGTTCTTCTACGGAGCAGTACTTC
-	TRBJ1-3	-	TRBV10-1	CASSTGTTIGNTIYF	TGCGCCAGCAGTACCGGGACTACTATTGGAAACACCATATATTTT
-	TRBJ1-1	-	TRBV7-8	CASSLVEGNTEAFF	TGTGCCAGCAGCTTAGTTGAGGGCAACACTGAAGCTTTCTTT
-	TRBJ2-1	-	TRBV3-1/TRBV3-2	CASSPGYTYNEQFF	TGTGCCAGCAGCCCTGGGTACACGTACAATGAGCAGTTCTTC
once	TRBJ1-2	-	TRBV2	CASSELPRGARYYGYTF	TGTGCCAGCAGTGAGCTCCCCCGGGGGGCGCGGTACTATGGCTACACCTTC
-	TRBJ1-1	-	TRBV20-1	CSGPSHTEAFF	TGCAGTGGCCCATCTCACACTGAAGCTTTCTTT
-	TRBJ1-2	-	TRBV2	CATLNYGYTF	TGTGCCACGCTGAACTATGGCTACACCTTC
-	TRBJ1-2	-	TRBV16	CASSQASNYGYTF	TGTGCCAGCAGCCAAGCCAGTAACTATGGCTACACCTTC
-	TRBJ1-6	TRBD1	TRBV6-1	CASSDRDRVSYNSPLHF	TGTGCCAGCAGTGACCGGGACAGGGTGTCCTATAATTCACCCCTCCACTTT
-	TRBJ2-1	TRBD2	TRBV5-1	CASSLLSGRWNEQFF	TGCGCCAGCAGCCTCCTTAGCGGGAGGTGGAATGAGCAGTTCTTC
-	TRBJ1-1	-	TRBV9	CASSGGWGDTEAFF	TGTGCCAGCAGCGGGGGCTGGGGGGACACTGAAGCTTTCTTT
-	TRBJ1-1	-	TRBV6-6	CASLTGGGTEAFF	TGTGCCAGCTTGACAGGTGGAGGCACTGAAGCTTTCTTT
-	TRBJ2-1	-	TRBV2	CASSEVRGVNEQFF	TGTGCCAGCAGTGAGGTGAGGGGGGTCAATGAGCAGTTCTTC
-	TRBJ1-1	-	TRBV29-1	CSVTGAEAFF	TGCAGCGTTACGGGGGCTGAAGCTTTCTTT
-	TRBJ1-2	-	TRBV27	CASSPGQHYGYTF	TGTGCCAGCAGTCCCGGACAGCACTATGGCTACACCTTC
once	TRBJ2-2	-	TRBV5-6	CASSPLGGASTGELFF	TGTGCCAGCAGCCCCCTTGGGGGGGCCTCCACCGGGGAGCTGTTTTTT
-	TRBJ2-7	-	TRBV2	CASSGFSGYEQYF	TGTGCCAGCAGTGGATTCTCGGGCTACGAGCAGTACTTC
-	TRBJ2-3	-	TRBV29-1	CSVDSPSGTDTQYF	TGCAGCGTTGATTCACCTAGCGGCACAGATACGCAGTATTTT
-	TRBJ1-1	-	TRBV4-1	CASSQVDGGKAFF	TGCGCCAGCAGCCAAGTCGATGGGGGGAAAGCTTTCTTT
-	TRBJ2-5	TRBD2	TRBV5-4	CASSLAGGMSETQYF	TGTGCCAGCAGCTTGGCGGGGGGGATGTCGGAGACCCAGTACTTC
-	TRBJ1-6	-	TRBV30	CAWSLRDKGGQGKNSPLHF	TGTGCCTGGAGTTTACGGGATAAGGGAGGGCAGGGAAAGAATTCACCCCTCCACTTT
once	TRBJ2-7	-	TRBV13	CASSFRNREYEQYF	TGTGCCAGCAGCTTTAGGAACAGGGAATACGAGCAGTACTTC
-	TRBJ2-7	-	TRBV9	CASSVSPGFPNEQYF	TGTGCCAGCAGCGTATCCCCAGGGTTTCCCAACGAGCAGTACTTC
-	TRBJ2-2	-	TRBV4-1	CASSQDLRWTVNTGELFF	TGCGCCAGCAGCCAAGATTTACGCTGGACCGTGAACACCGGGGAGCTGTTTTTT
-	TRBJ1-1	-	TRBV4-1	CASSQVAGSDTEAFF	TGCGCCAGCAGCCAAGTAGCAGGATCGGACACTGAAGCTTTCTTT
once	TRBJ2-5	-	TRBV30	CAWSLGGQETQYF	TGTGCCTGGAGCCTCGGGGGTCAAGAGACCCAGTACTTC
once	TRBJ1-2	-	TRBV30	CAWSVRSAISF	TGTGCCTGGAGTGTAAGATCTGCCATATCCTTC
once	TRBJ1-2	-	TRBV7-9	CASSYRDPTEGYTF	TGTGCCAGCAGCTACCGGGATCCGACGGAAGGCTACACCTTC
-	TRBJ1-2	-	TRBV15	CATSPGGYLGTKDGYTF	TGTGCCACCAGCCCAGGAGGATACCTGGGTACGAAGGACGGCTACACCTTC
-	TRBJ1-2	-	TRBV19	CASSIGRVNYGYTF	TGTGCCAGTAGTATCGGCAGGGTCAATTATGGCTACACCTTC
-	TRBJ1-2	-	TRBV10-3	CAIRDSSNYGYTF	TGTGCCATCAGGGACAGTTCAAACTATGGCTACACCTTC
-	TRBJ1-5	-	TRBV7-9	CASSLRENQPQHF	TGTGCCAGCAGCTTACGTGAGAATCAGCCCCAGCATTTT
-	TRBJ2-7	-	TRBV6-5	CATRNEHPSYEQYF	TGTGCCACCAGGAACGAACACCCCTCCTACGAGCAGTACTTC
-	TRBJ1-1	TRBD1	TRBV19	CASSTQGSNTEAFF	TGTGCCAGTAGTACACAGGGGTCGAACACTGAAGCTTTCTTT
-	TRBJ2-1	TRBD2	TRBV9	CASSASLRTSGREADEQFF	TGTGCCAGCAGCGCATCGCTTCGGACTAGCGGGAGGGAGGCGGATGAGCAGTTCTTC
-	TRBJ1-4	TRBD1	TRBV25-1	CASSEYTGDEKLFF	TGTGCCAGCAGTGAATACACAGGGGATGAAAAACTGTTTTTT
once	TRBJ2-7	TRBD1	TRBV3-1/TRBV3-2	CASSRTGGNEQYF	TGTGCCAGCAGCCGGACAGGGGGTAACGAGCAGTACTTC
-	TRBJ2-7	TRBD1	TRBV12-3/TRBV12-4	CASSFRGGNEQYF	TGTGCCAGCAGTTTTAGAGGGGGCAACGAGCAGTACTTC
once	TRBJ2-7	-	TRBV15	CATSRLDWEQYF	TGTGCCACCAGCAGACTCGACTGGGAGCAGTACTTC
-	TRBJ2-1	-	TRBV28	CASSSRWNEQFF	TGTGCCAGCAGTTCGAGGTGGAATGAGCAGTTCTTC
-	TRBJ2-7	TRBD2	TRBV19	CASSIATTSAGQSYEQYF	TGTGCCAGTAGTATCGCCACGACTAGCGCGGGACAATCTTACGAGCAGTACTTC
once	TRBJ2-3	TRBD2	TRBV5-1	CASSPIGTSGGPGTDTQYF	TGCGCCAGCAGCCCGATAGGGACTAGCGGGGGGCCGGGCACAGATACGCAGTATTTT